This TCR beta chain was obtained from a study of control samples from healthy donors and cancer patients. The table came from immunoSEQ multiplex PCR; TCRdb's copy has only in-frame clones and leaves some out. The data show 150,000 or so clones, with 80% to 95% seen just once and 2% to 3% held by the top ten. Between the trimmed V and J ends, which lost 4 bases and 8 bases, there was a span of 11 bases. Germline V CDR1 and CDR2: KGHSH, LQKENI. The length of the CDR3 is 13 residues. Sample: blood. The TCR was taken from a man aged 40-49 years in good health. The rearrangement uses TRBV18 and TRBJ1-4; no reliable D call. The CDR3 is CASSLRPEEKLFF. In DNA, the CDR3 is TGTGCCAGCTCACTCCGACCCGAGGAAAAACTGTTTTTT. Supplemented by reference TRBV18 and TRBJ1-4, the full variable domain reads NAGVMQNPRHLVRRRGQEARLRCSPMKGHSHVYWYRQLPEEGLKFMVYLQKENIIDESGMPKERFSAEFPKEGPSILRIQQVVRGDSAAYFCASSLRPEEKLFFGSGTQLSVL.